The clone carrying this T cell receptor delta chain has just a few counts. Since a far larger clone is one base different, this is likely a read error. This sample includes further DNA sequences coding for the same CDR3. Sequencing covered both gamma and delta TCR chains per sample. TCRdb redid the clone calls on the multiplex PCR reads with CATT. Here the sample spans around 46,000 delta-chain clones, 1.5% to 2% being singletons. This sample was included in a study of γδ T cells in repeated Plasmodium falciparum infection. The material sequenced was gamma-delta T cells from blood. The TCR sequence derives from a pool of human donors (malaria-infected and uninfected, not separated).

CDR3 residues: CACDTILLGDTRAYTDKLIF. The CDR3 coding sequence is TGTGCCTGTGACACGATATTACTGGGAGATACGCGGGCTTACACCGATAAACTCATCTTT. This sequence joins TRDV2 and TRDJ1, with D possibly being TRDD3 (6 bases). TCRdb offers no J gene call, so here the DNA was matched to germline to obtain one. CDR3 length: 20 residues. V was trimmed by 1 base and J by 0 bases, leaving 26 bases between them. CDR1 is GEAIGNYY and CDR2 is EKD in the germline V gene.